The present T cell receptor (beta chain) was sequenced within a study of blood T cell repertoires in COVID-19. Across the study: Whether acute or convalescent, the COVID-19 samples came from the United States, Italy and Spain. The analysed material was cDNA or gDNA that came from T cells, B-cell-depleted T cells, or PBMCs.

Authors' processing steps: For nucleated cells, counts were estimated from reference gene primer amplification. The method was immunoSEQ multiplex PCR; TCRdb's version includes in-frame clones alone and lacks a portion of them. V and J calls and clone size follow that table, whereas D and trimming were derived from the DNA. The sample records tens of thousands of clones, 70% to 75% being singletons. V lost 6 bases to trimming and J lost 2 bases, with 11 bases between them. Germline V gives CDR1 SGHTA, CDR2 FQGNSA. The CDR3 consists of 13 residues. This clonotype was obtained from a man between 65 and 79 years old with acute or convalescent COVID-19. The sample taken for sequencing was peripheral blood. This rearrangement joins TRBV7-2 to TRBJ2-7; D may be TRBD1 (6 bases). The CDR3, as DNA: TGTGCCAGCAGGAGGGACAAGACCTACGAGCAGTACTTC. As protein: CASRRDKTYEQYF.